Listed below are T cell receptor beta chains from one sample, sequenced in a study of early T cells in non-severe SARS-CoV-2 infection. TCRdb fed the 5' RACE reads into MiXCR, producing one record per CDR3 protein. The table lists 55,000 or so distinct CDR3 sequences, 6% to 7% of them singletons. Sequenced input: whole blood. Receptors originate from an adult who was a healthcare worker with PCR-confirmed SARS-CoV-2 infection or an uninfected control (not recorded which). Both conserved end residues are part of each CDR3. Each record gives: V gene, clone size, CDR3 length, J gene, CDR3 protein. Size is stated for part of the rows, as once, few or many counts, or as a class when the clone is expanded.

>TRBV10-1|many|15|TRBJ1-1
CASSESGQVSTEAFF
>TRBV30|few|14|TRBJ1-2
CAGPRGPDYYGYTF
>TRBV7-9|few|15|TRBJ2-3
CASSELAWSTDTQYF
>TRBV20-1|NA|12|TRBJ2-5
CSASPRGETQYF
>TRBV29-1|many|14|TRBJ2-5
CSVESTGGWETQYF
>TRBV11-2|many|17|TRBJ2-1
CASSPTLRDGRNNEQFF
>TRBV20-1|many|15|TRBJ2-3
CSANKRQGATDTQYF
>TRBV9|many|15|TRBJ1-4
CASSVGSPPNEKLFF
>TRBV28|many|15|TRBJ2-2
CASKDPAVRAGELFF
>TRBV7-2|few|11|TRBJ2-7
CASSSFEEQYF
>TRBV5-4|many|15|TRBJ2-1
CASSSTSGGWNEQFF
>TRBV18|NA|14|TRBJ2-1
CASSPGGPVDEQFF
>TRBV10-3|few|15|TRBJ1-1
CAISEEGRIRGEAFF
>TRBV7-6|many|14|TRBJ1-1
CASSLAVGATEAFF
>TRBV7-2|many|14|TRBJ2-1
CASSLDGVKNEQFF
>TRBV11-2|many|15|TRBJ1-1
CASRSPGRKNTEAFF
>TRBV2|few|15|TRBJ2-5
CASSEEGIGRETQYF
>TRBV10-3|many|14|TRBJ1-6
CAISESSEDSPLHF
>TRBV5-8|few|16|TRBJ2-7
CASSFTSGANSYEQYF
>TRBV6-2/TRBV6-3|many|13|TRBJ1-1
CASSLTGVTEAFF
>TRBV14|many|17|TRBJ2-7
CASSPSRQGPFTYEQYF
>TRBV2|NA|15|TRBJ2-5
CASSEGPPPGETQYF
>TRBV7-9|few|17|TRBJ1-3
CASSLAVGPSSGNTIYF
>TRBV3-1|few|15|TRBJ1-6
CASSSTGQTNSPLHF
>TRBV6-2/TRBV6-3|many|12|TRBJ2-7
CASSVGGYEQYF
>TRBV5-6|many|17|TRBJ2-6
CASSLNERSSGANVLTF
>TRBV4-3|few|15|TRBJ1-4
CASSQELATNEKLFF
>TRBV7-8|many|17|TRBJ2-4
CASSPGLAGGAKNIQYF
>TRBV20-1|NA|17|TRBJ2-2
CSALPFGLAANTGELFF
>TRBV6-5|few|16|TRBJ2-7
CASSPTRLLPSYEQYF
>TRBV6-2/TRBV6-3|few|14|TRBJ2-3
CASSYDRSADTQYF
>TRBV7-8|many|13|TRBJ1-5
CASSPTDGLGQHF
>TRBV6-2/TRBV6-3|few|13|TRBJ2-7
CASTKDKLYEQYF
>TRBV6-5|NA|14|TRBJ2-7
CASSYGTGVGEQYF
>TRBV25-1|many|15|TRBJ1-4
CASSEGDRRGEKLFF
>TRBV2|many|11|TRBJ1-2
CASTAWDGYTF
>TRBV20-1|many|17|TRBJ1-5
CSARDGAGTRGNQPQHF